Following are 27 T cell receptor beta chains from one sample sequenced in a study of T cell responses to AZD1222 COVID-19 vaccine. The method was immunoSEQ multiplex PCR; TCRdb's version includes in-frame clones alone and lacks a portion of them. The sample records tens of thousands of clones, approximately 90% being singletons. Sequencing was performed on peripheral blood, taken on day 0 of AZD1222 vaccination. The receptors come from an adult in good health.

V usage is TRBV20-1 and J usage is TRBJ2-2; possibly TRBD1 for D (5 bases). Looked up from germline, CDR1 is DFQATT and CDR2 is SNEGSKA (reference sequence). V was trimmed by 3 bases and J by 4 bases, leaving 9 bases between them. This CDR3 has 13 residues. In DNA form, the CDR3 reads TGCAGTGCTAGTATCCAGGGCACCGGGGAGCTGTTTTTT. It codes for CSASIQGTGELFF.

This CDR3 is CASSLGLAGGPVGYNEQFF. The CDR3 DNA sequence: TGTGCCAGCAGCCTCGGACTAGCGGGAGGACCGGTGGGGTACAATGAGCAGTTCTTC. The V gene is TRBV7-8, the J gene TRBJ2-1; TRBD2 matches at 14 bases. J was trimmed by 4 bases and V by 5 bases; bases with no gene match: 13. Germline loops: CDR1 SGHVS, CDR2 FQNEAQ. This CDR3 is built from 19 residues.

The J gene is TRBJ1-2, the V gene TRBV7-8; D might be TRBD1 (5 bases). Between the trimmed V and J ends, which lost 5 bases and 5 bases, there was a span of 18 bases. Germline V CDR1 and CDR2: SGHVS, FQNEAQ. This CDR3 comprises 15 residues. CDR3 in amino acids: CASSAGTDVRYGYTF. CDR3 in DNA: TGTGCCAGCAGCGCCGGGACGGATGTGAGATATGGCTACACCTTC.

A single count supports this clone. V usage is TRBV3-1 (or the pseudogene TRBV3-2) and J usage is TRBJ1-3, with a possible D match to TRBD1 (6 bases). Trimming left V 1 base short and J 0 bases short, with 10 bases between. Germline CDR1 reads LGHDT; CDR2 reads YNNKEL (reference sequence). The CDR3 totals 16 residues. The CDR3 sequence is CASSQGGRGSGNTIYF. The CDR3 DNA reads TGTGCCAGCAGCCAAGGGGGCAGGGGCTCTGGAAACACCATATATTTT.

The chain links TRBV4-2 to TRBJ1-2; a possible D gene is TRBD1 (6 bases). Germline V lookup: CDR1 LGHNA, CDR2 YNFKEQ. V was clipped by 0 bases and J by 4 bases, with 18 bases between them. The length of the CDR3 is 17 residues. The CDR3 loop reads CASSQDPRGAQSYGYTF. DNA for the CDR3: TGTGCCAGCAGCCAAGATCCCCGGGGGGCGCAAAGCTATGGCTACACCTTC.

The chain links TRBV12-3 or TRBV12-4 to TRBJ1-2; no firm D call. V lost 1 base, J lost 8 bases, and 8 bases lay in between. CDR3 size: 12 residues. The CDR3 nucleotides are TGTGCCAGCAGTTTAGATCGATCGGGCTACACCTTC. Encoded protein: CASSLDRSGYTF.

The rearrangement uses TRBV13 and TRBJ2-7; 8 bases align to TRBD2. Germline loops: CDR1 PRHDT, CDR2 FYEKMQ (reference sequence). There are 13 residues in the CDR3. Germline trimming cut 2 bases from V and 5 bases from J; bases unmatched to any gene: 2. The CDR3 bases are TGTGCCAGCAGCTTAACACTAGCGGACGAGCAGTACTTC. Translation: CASSLTLADEQYF.

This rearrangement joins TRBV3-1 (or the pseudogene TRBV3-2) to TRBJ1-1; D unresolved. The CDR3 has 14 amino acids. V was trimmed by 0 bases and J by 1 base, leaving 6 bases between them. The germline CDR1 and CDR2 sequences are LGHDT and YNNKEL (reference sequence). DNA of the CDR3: TGTGCCAGCAGCCAAGATCTCGGGAACACTGAAGCTTTCTTT. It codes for CASSQDLGNTEAFF.

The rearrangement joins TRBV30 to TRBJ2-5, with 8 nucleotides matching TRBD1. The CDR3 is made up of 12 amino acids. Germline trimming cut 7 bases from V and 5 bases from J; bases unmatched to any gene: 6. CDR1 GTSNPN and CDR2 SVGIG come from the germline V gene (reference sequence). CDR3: CASGQGLETQYF. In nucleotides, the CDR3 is TGTGCCTCAGGACAGGGCCTGGAGACCCAGTACTTC.

As DNA, the CDR3 is TGTGCCAGCAGTCCCATGAGGGATTCCAAAAACATTCAGTACTTC. Encoded protein: CASSPMRDSKNIQYF. J is TRBJ2-4 and V is TRBV27, with a weak D call TRBD2 (5 bases). The V gene lost 5 bases and the J gene lost 2 bases, with 13 bases spanning the gap. CDR1 MNHEY and CDR2 SMNVEV come from the germline V gene (reference sequence). CDR3 length equals 15 residues.

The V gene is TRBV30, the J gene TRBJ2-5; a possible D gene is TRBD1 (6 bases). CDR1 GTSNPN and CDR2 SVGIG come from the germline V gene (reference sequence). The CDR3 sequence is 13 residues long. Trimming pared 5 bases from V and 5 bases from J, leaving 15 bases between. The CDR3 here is CAWGGDTRETQYF. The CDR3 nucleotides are TGTGCCTGGGGTGGGGACACAAGGGAGACCCAGTACTTC.

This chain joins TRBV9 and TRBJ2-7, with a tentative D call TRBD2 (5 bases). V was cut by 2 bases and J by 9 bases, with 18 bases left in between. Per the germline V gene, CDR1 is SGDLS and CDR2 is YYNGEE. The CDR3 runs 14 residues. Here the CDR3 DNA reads TGTGCCAGCAGCGTTGACTATCTTGGGTCGGCGCAGTACTTC. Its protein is CASSVDYLGSAQYF.

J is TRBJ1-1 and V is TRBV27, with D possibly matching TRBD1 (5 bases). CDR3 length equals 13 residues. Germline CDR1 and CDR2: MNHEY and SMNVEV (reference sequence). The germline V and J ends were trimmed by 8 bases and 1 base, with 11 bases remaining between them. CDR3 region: CASLRRGNTEAFF. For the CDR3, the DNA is TGTGCCAGCCTTCGTAGGGGGAACACTGAAGCTTTCTTT.

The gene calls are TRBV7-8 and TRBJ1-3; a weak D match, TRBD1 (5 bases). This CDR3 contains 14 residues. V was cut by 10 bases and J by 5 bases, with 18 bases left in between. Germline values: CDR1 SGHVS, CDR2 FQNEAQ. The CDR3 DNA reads TGTGCCACCGGCCCGGGACGCGGAAGAAACACCATATATTTT. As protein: CATGPGRGRNTIYF.

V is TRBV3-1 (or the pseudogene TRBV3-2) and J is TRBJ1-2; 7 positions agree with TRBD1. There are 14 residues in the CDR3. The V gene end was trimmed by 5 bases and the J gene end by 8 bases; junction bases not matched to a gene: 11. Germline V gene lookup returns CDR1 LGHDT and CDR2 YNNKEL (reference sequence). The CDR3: CASSSRDRASGYTF. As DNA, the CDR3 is TGTGCCAGCAGCTCCCGGGACAGAGCGTCGGGCTACACCTTC.

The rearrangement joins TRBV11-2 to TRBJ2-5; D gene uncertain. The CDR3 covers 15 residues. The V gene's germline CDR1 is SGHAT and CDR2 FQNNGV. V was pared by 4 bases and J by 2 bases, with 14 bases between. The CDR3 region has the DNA TGTGCCAGCAGCTATAATGGACGGATACAAGAGACCCAGTACTTC. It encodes CASSYNGRIQETQYF.

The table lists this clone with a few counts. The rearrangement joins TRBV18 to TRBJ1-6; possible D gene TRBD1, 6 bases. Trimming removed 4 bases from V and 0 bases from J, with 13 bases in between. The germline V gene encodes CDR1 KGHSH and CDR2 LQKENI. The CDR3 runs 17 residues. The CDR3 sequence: CASSLGRGSSYNSPLHF. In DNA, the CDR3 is TGTGCCAGCTCACTAGGCAGGGGAAGCTCCTATAATTCACCCCTCCACTTT.

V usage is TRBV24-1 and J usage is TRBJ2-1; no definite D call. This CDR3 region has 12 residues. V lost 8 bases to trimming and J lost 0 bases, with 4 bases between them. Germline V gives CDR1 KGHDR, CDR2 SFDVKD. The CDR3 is CATNDSYNEQFF. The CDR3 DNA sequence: TGTGCCACCAACGACTCCTACAATGAGCAGTTCTTC.

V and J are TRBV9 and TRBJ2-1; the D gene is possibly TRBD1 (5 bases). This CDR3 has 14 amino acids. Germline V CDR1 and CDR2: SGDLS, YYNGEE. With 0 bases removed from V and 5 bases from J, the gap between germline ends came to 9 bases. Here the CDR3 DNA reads TGTGCCAGCAGCGTAGGACAGCCCCACAATGAGCAGTTCTTC. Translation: CASSVGQPHNEQFF.

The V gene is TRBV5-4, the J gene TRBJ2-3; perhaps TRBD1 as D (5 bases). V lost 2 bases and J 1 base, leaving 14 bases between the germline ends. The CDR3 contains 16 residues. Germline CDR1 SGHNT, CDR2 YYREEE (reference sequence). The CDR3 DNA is TGTGCCAGCAGCTTTCTGCAGGGTTCTGGCACAGATACGCAGTATTTT. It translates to CASSFLQGSGTDTQYF.

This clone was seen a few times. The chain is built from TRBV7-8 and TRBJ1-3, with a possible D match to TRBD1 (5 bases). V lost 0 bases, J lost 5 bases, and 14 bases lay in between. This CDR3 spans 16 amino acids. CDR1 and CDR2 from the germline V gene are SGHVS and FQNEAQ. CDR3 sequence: CASSLAGARERNTIYF. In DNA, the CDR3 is TGTGCCAGCAGCTTAGCAGGCGCCAGGGAGCGAAACACCATATATTTT.

As DNA, the CDR3 is TGTGCCAGCAGCTTACCGGGACAGGGGATTAGGTTGATGAATTCACCCCTCCACTTT. This codes for CASSLPGQGIRLMNSPLHF. The genes are TRBV7-8 and TRBJ1-6, with 10 bases fitting TRBD1. Germline V gives CDR1 SGHVS, CDR2 FQNEAQ. V dropped 2 bases and J dropped 7; count of bases not matched to a gene: 14. CDR3 size: 19 residues.

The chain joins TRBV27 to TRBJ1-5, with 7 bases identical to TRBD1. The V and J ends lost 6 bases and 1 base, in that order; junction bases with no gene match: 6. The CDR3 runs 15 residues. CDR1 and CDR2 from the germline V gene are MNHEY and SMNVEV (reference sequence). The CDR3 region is CASSLDRASNQPQHF. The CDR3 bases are TGTGCCAGCAGCCTCGACAGGGCGAGCAATCAGCCCCAGCATTTT.

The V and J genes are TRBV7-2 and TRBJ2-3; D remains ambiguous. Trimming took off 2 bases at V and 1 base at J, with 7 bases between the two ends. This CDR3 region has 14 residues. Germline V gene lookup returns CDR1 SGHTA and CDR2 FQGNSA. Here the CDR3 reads CASSLIRGTDTQYF. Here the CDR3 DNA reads TGTGCCAGCAGCTTAATTAGGGGCACAGATACGCAGTATTTT. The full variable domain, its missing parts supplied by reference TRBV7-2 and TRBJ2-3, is GAGVSQSPSNKVTEKGKDVELRCDPISGHTALYWYRQSLGQGLEFLIYFQGNSAPDKSGLPSDRFSAERTGGSVSTLTIQRTQQEDSAVYLCASSLIRGTDTQYFGPGTRLTVL.

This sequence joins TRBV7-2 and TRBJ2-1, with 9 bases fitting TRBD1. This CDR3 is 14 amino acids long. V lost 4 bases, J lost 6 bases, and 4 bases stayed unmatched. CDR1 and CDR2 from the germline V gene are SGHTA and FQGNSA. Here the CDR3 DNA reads TGTGCCAGCAGCTGGGGGGGACAGGGCAATGAGCAGTTCTTC. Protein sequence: CASSWGGQGNEQFF.

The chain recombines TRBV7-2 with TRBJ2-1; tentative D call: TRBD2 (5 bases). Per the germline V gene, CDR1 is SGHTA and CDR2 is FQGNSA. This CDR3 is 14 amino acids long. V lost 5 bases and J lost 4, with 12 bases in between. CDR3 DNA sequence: TGTGCCAGCAGCCTTGGACTGGAATACAATGAGCAGTTCTTC. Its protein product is CASSLGLEYNEQFF.

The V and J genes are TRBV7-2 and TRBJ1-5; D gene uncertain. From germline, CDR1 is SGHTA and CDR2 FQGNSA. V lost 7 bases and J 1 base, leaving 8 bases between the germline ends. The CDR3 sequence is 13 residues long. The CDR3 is CASTEGSNQPQHF. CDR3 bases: TGTGCCAGCACGGAGGGCAGCAATCAGCCCCAGCATTTT.